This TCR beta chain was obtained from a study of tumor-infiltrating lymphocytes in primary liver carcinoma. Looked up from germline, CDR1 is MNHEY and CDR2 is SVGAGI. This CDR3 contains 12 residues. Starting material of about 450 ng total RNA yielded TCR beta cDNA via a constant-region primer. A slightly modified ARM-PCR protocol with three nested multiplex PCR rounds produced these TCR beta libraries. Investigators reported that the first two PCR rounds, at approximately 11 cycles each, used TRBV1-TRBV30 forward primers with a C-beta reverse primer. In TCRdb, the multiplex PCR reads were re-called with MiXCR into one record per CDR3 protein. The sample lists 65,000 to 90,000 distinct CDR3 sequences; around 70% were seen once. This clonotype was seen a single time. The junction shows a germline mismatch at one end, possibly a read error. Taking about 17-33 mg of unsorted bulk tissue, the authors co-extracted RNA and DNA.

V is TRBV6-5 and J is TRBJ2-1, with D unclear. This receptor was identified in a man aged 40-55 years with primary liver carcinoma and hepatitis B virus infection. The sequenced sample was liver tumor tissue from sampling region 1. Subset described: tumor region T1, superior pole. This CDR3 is CACSNSNKEQFF. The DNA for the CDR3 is TGTGCCTGCAGTAACTCGAACAAGGAGCAGTTCTTC.